A single sample is the source of the 19 T cell receptor beta chains below, sequenced in a study of OX40 agonist ivuxolimab in advanced cancers. The assay was immunoSEQ multiplex PCR, and TCRdb's table has in-frame clones only and misses some. This sample has roughly 34,000 clones, with about 92% found just once. Sequences were derived from CD4+ or CD8+ T cells sorted from blood, sampled in a trial of the OX40 agonist ivuxolimab. The receptors stem from an adult with an advanced solid tumor such as melanoma, head and neck, liver or kidney cancer.

This clone occurred once. The gene calls are TRBV7-9 and TRBJ2-1, with a weak D call TRBD1 (6 bases). Germline V gene sequence: CDR1 SEHNR, CDR2 FQNEAQ (reference sequence). This CDR3 contains 13 residues. V was clipped by 3 bases and J by 7 bases, with 10 bases between them. The CDR3 region has the DNA TGTGCCAGCAGCTTGGAACAGGGTAATGAGCAGTTCTTC. Amino acids: CASSLEQGNEQFF.

The CDR3, as DNA: TGCGCCAGCAGCTTAGAGAGTCCAAACACTGAAGCTTTCTTT. Translating it yields CASSLESPNTEAFF. The chain recombines TRBV5-1 with TRBJ1-1; unclear D gene. Germline loops: CDR1 SGHRS, CDR2 YFSETQ. Deletions cut 2 bases from V and 2 bases from J, with 10 bases between. There are 14 residues in the CDR3.

This rearrangement joins TRBV19 to TRBJ2-1; TRBD2 is a possible D gene (6 bases). Trimming cost V 8 bases and J 2 bases, with 13 bases left between them. Germline lookup yields CDR1 LNHDA and CDR2 SQIVND (reference sequence). The CDR3 length is 14 residues. CDR3 bases: TGTGCCAGTTCCCCGGGAGAAACCTACAATGAGCAGTTCTTC. It is translated as CASSPGETYNEQFF.

V and J are TRBV6-1 and TRBJ2-5; 7 bases are shared with TRBD2. The germline CDR1 and CDR2 sequences are MNHNS and SASEGT. The CDR3 extends over 11 amino acids. V shed 7 bases and J 5 bases; nucleotides not matched to a gene: 1. CDR3 loop: CASIGGETQYF. The CDR3 DNA reads TGTGCCAGCATCGGGGGGGAGACCCAGTACTTC.

The V call is TRBV9, the J call TRBJ2-7; 13 nucleotides align to TRBD2. Trimming at V came to 0 bases and at J to 5 bases, leaving 8 bases not matched to a gene. The CDR3 extends over 17 amino acids. Germline V lookup: CDR1 SGDLS, CDR2 YYNGEE. CDR3 DNA: TGTGCCAGCAGCGTAGGTGCGGGAGGACTAGCGGGAGACGAGCAGTACTTC. Translating gives CASSVGAGGLAGDEQYF.

The V gene is TRBV7-9, the J gene TRBJ2-7; D not resolved. The germline V and J ends were trimmed by 0 bases and 2 bases, with 8 bases remaining between them. Germline V gene data show CDR1 as SEHNR and CDR2 as FQNEAQ (reference sequence). CDR3 size: 14 residues. The DNA for the CDR3 is TGTGCCAGCAGCTTAGCGGGCTTAACCTACGAGCAGTACTTC. It translates to CASSLAGLTYEQYF.

This chain connects TRBV21-1 to TRBJ2-5; no check of the table's D call, TRBD1, against the DNA was made. TRBV21-1 is a known pseudogene. The CDR3 covers 16 residues. CDR3: CASSPPDRGSQETQYF. The CDR3 region has the DNA TGTGCCAGCAGCCCGCCTGACAGGGGGTCCCAAGAGACCCAGTACTTC.

J is TRBJ1-2 and V is TRBV25-1; D not certain. Germline V gene data show CDR1 as MGHDK and CDR2 as SYGVNS. Trimming stripped 2 bases from V and 2 bases from J, with 6 bases between. The CDR3 covers 13 residues. The CDR3 coding sequence is TGTGCCAGCAGTGAAGTGGCGAACTATGGCTACACCTTC. Translated: CASSEVANYGYTF.

This chain uses TRBV27 with TRBJ2-1; 9 nucleotides line up with TRBD2. J lost 3 bases, V lost 4 bases, and 4 bases had no gene match. The CDR3 is made up of 15 amino acids. The germline V gene encodes CDR1 MNHEY and CDR2 SMNVEV (reference sequence). The CDR3 here is CASSSVAGDYNEQFF. The CDR3 bases are TGTGCCAGCAGTTCCGTAGCGGGGGACTACAATGAGCAGTTCTTC.

The V and J genes are TRBV9 and TRBJ2-7; D remains unclear. The CDR3 is 14 residues long. Germline loops: CDR1 SGDLS, CDR2 YYNGEE. The V end was cut by 3 bases, the J end by 4 bases, with 14 bases between. CDR3 sequence (DNA): TGTGCCAGCAGCGCTACAGATTTTGGGTACGAGCAGTACTTC. Encoded protein: CASSATDFGYEQYF.

The chain employs TRBV5-4 and TRBJ2-2; 7 bases are shared with TRBD1. V lost 4 bases to trimming and J lost 3 bases; unmatched junction nucleotides: 6. Germline V lookup: CDR1 SGHNT, CDR2 YYREEE (reference sequence). There are 15 residues in the CDR3. DNA for the CDR3: TGTGCCAGCAGCCCGGGGACAGATCACACCGGGGAGCTGTTTTTT. This translates into CASSPGTDHTGELFF.

The chain uses TRBV7-8 and TRBJ2-3, with 14 bases aligning to TRBD2. The V and J ends lost 6 bases and 6 bases, in that order; junction bases with no gene match: 5. CDR1 is SGHVS, CDR2 FQNEAQ, per germline. This CDR3 spans 15 amino acids. DNA for the CDR3: TGTGCCAGCAGGGGACTAGCGGGAGTAAGTGATACGCAGTATTTT. Translated, it gives CASRGLAGVSDTQYF.

The chain links TRBV4-1 to TRBJ2-7; D is ambiguous. V was clipped by 1 base and J by 6 bases, with 10 bases between them. Germline V gene data show CDR1 as MGHRA and CDR2 as YSYEKL. This CDR3 has 13 residues. DNA for the CDR3: TGCGCCAGCAGCCAAGGGGGTCATCTCGAGCAGTACTTC. It codes for CASSQGGHLEQYF.

This chain links TRBV4-1 with TRBJ2-6; D call uncertain. The CDR3 spans 19 residues. V lost 3 bases to trimming and J lost 0 bases, with 18 bases between them. CDR1 is MGHRA, CDR2 YSYEKL, per germline. The DNA of the CDR3 is TGCGCCAGCAGCCAGCCCCTGCGTGGAATAAGCTCTGGGGCCAACGTCCTGACTTTC. Amino acids: CASSQPLRGISSGANVLTF.

The chain links TRBV6-5 to TRBJ1-4, with D tentatively TRBD1 (6 bases). The V end was cut by 5 bases, the J end by 8 bases, with 12 bases between. The CDR3 is 13 amino acids. Germline CDR1 MNHEY, CDR2 SVGAGI. Here the CDR3 reads CASSEGGLEKLFF. The CDR3 DNA sequence: TGTGCCAGCAGTGAGGGGGGGTTGGAAAAACTGTTTTTT.

The chain has TRBV28 and TRBJ1-1, with unresolved D. CDR1 and CDR2 from the germline V gene are MDHEN and SYDVKM. The V end was cut by 5 bases, the J end by 5 bases, with 15 bases between. This CDR3 has 14 amino acids. The CDR3 DNA sequence: TGTGCCAGCAGTACCCGTGGAATGTTGACTGAAGCTTTCTTT. This encodes CASSTRGMLTEAFF.

V gene TRBV15 combines with J gene TRBJ2-7; the match to TRBD1 covers 7 bases. V dropped 4 bases and J dropped 6; count of bases not matched to a gene: 9. CDR1 is LNHNV and CDR2 is YYDKDF in the germline V gene (reference sequence). The CDR3 covers 14 residues. DNA for the CDR3: TGTGCCACCAGCACCCGGACAGGAATAGCCGAGCAGTACTTC. Protein sequence: CATSTRTGIAEQYF. Full variable domain (rest looked up from reference TRBV15 and TRBJ2-7): DAMVIQNPRYQVTQFGKPVTLSCSQTLNHNVMYWYQQKSSQAPKLLFHYYDKDFNNEADTPDNFQSRRPNTSFCFLDIRSPGLGDTAMYLCATSTRTGIAEQYFGPGTRLTVT.

The genes are TRBV14 and TRBJ2-7; 7 bases match TRBD2. V was clipped by 6 bases and J by 2 bases; unmatched bases: 4. The germline V gene has CDR1 SGHDN and CDR2 FVKESK. This CDR3 spans 13 amino acids. The CDR3 nucleotides are TGTGCCAGCAGGGCTAGCGGAACCTACGAGCAGTACTTC. This codes for CASRASGTYEQYF.

This clone came up a few times. The chain combines TRBV20-1 with TRBJ2-5; D not resolved. V dropped 6 bases and J dropped 4 bases, with 9 bases sitting between them. CDR1 DFQATT and CDR2 SNEGSKA come from the germline V gene (reference sequence). The CDR3 has 11 residues. The CDR3 region has the DNA TGCAGTGCCAGCTCAGGAGAGACCCAGTACTTC. It translates to CSASSGETQYF.